A single sample gave rise to the 19 T cell receptor beta chains below, sequenced in a study of blood T cells in healthy people across ages (dated by TCRdb to 2014 to 2015). Library prep was done by 5' RACE. The listed sequencing device is Illumina HiSeq 2500. A second roughly 6 to 11 cycle PCR used a sample-barcoded 5' primer and a J-beta primer mix. TCRdb redid the processing of the public reads, applying fastp at Q25 and MiXCR, and retained in-frame beta chains. Identical CDR3 protein sequences are pooled into one entry, listed with their most common genes and DNA. The sample table contains fewer than 1,000,000 distinct CDR3 sequences; only one count was recorded for around 50% of them. In total, the top ten clones hold approximately 18% of the sample. Sequencing was done on a sample of blood. The origin of the receptors is a man older than 75 in good health.

In this sample, this clonotype turned up many times. The V gene is TRBV18, the J gene TRBJ2-1, with 8 positions matching TRBD2. The CDR3 runs 15 residues. CDR1 is KGHSH and CDR2 is LQKENI in the germline V gene. The V gene end was trimmed by 6 bases and the J gene end by 5 bases; junction bases not matched to a gene: 9. The CDR3 protein is CASSHPSGRDNEQFF. Written as DNA, the CDR3 is TGTGCCAGCTCCCACCCTAGCGGGCGAGACAATGAGCAGTTCTTC.

Turning to this clonotype: The conserved phenylalanine or tryptophan is not found at the CDR3 terminus, so this likely reflects a read error. The chain uses TRBV30 and TRBJ1-2, with D possibly TRBD1 on 5 matching bases. Trimming cost V 8 bases and J 6 bases, with 19 bases left between them. Germline V gene lookup returns CDR1 GTSNPN and CDR2 SVGIG (reference sequence). The CDR3 sequence is 13 residues long. CDR3 sequence: CAGTLGAANGYTY. The CDR3 DNA reads as TGTGCCGGAACTCTTGGGGCGGCTAATGGCTACACCTAC.

This clonotype was seen a handful of times. V gene TRBV29-1 combines with J gene TRBJ2-3, with a weak D call TRBD2 (7 bases). The CDR3 runs 13 residues. Germline CDR1 is SQVTM and CDR2 is ANQGSEA. V dropped 8 bases and J dropped 1 base, with 13 bases sitting between them. CDR3: CSSLGGGTDTQYF. As DNA, the CDR3 is TGCAGCTCCTTAGGGGGGGGCACAGATACGCAGTATTTT.

V gene TRBV24-1 combines with J gene TRBJ2-3; 9 bases match TRBD2. This CDR3 comprises 17 residues. CDR1 KGHDR and CDR2 SFDVKD come from the germline V gene. J was trimmed by 4 bases and V by 2 bases; bases with no gene match: 9. Written as DNA, the CDR3 is TGTGCCACCAGTGATTCAACTAGCGGGCTAGGGGCAGATACGCAGTATTTT. Translation: CATSDSTSGLGADTQYF.

The genes are TRBV20-1 and TRBJ2-1; D perhaps matches TRBD1 (5 bases). Germline CDR1 and CDR2: DFQATT and SNEGSKA (reference sequence). The CDR3 runs 14 residues. Trimming took off 3 bases at V and 9 bases at J, with 18 bases between the two ends. The CDR3 DNA reads TGCAGTGCTAGGGACCTAGGGGTCGTCGGTGAGCAGTTCTTC. It encodes CSARDLGVVGEQFF.

In DNA, the CDR3 is TGCAGTGCTAGAGAGGGACTAGCGGCTTCAGATACGCAGTATTTT. This codes for CSAREGLAASDTQYF. The chain uses TRBV20-1 and TRBJ2-3; 11 bases map to TRBD2. Germline CDR1 and CDR2: DFQATT and SNEGSKA (reference sequence). This CDR3 region has 15 residues. V lost 0 bases and J lost 4; bases outside the gene matches: 3.

V is TRBV9 and J is TRBJ2-1; possible D gene TRBD2, 5 bases. The CDR3 extends over 18 amino acids. V lost 0 bases, J lost 1 base, and 17 bases lay in between. CDR1 is SGDLS and CDR2 is YYNGEE in the germline V gene. In DNA form, the CDR3 reads TGTGCCAGCAGCGTAGAATCTCGGACTCCTTTATCCTACAATGAGCAGTTCTTC. Its protein is CASSVESRTPLSYNEQFF.

The chain employs TRBV9 and TRBJ2-4; the match to TRBD2 covers 7 bases. Germline V CDR1 and CDR2: SGDLS, YYNGEE. The V gene end was trimmed by 0 bases and the J gene end by 13 bases; junction bases not matched to a gene: 16. The CDR3 consists of 16 residues. CDR3 in DNA: TGTGCCAGCAGCGTAGACTGGACTAGTGGGCCTTTGGAGCAGTACTTC. This sequence encodes CASSVDWTSGPLEQYF.

The table lists this clonotype with a few counts. This chain connects TRBV7-2 to TRBJ1-1, with D uncertain. This CDR3 is 13 amino acids long. V lost 4 bases to trimming and J lost 1 base, with 7 bases between them. The germline CDR1 and CDR2 sequences are SGHTA and FQGNSA. DNA for the CDR3: TGTGCCAGCAGCTCCCGACCGAACACTGAAGCTTTCTTT. It codes for CASSSRPNTEAFF.

The CDR3 reads CSGQGGDRGLYGYTF. The CDR3, as DNA: TGCAGCGGCCAAGGGGGGGACAGGGGCCTCTATGGCTACACCTTC. The V gene is TRBV29-1, the J gene TRBJ1-2; 10 nucleotides align to TRBD1. Germline V gene lookup returns CDR1 SQVTM and CDR2 ANQGSEA. CDR3 size: 15 residues. V dropped 7 bases and J dropped 4; count of bases not matched to a gene: 12.

In this sample, this clonotype turned up a few times. The gene calls are TRBV29-1 and TRBJ2-3, with 11 bases lining up with TRBD2. V was pared by 8 bases and J by 0 bases, with 4 bases of the junction left unmatched. Per the germline V gene, CDR1 is SQVTM and CDR2 is ANQGSEA. CDR3 size: 14 residues. The CDR3 here is CSYRTSGSTDTQYF. The DNA of the CDR3 is TGCAGCTATCGGACTAGCGGGAGCACAGATACGCAGTATTTT.

This clonotype has a handful of counts. The V and J genes are TRBV12-3 or TRBV12-4 and TRBJ2-2, with 10 bases matching TRBD2. The V segment lost 6 bases and the J segment 6 bases; nucleotides outside the gene matches: 10. This CDR3 has 16 amino acids. CDR3 DNA: TGTGCCAGCAGGGGAAGTACACTAGCGGGACCCGGGGAGCTGTTTTTT. This sequence encodes CASRGSTLAGPGELFF.

This clonotype was seen more than once but under ten times. This chain uses TRBV6-1 with TRBJ2-3, with 10 bases aligning to TRBD1. V lost 6 bases, J lost 1 base, and 4 bases stayed unmatched. The CDR3 contains 15 residues. Germline assignment: CDR1 MNHNS and CDR2 SASEGT. CDR3 in DNA: TGTGCCAGCAGACCCGGGACAGGGGGCACAGATACGCAGTATTTT. This encodes CASRPGTGGTDTQYF.

This clonotype has a handful of counts. The chain has TRBV7-6 and TRBJ2-1; D is perhaps TRBD1 (6 bases). Germline lookup yields CDR1 SGHVS and CDR2 FNYEAQ. This CDR3 comprises 15 residues. V shed 4 bases and J shed 8 bases, with 18 bases lying between them. In DNA, the CDR3 is TGTGCCAGCAGCTCCGACCACAGGGCCGGGGATGAGCAGTTCTTC. Translating it yields CASSSDHRAGDEQFF.

There are a few counts of this clonotype. The V call is TRBV7-8, the J call TRBJ2-7; 8 bases match TRBD2. V was pared by 10 bases and J by 1 base, with 9 bases of the junction left unmatched. The CDR3 is 14 amino acids. Per the germline V gene, CDR1 is SGHVS and CDR2 is FQNEAQ. The DNA for the CDR3 is TGTGCCACCACTGTGGCGGGAGGTTCCTACGAGCAGTACTTC. Translating gives CATTVAGGSYEQYF.

The rearrangement links TRBV27 to TRBJ2-3, with TRBD2 matching over 8 bases. The germline gives CDR1 MNHEY, CDR2 SMNVEV (reference sequence). CDR3 length: 17 residues. Losses at the gene ends were 4 bases for V and 1 base for J; bases not matched to a gene: 10. The CDR3 spells CASSSLRGAAGTDTQYF. In DNA form, the CDR3 reads TGTGCCAGCAGTTCCCTGCGGGGGGCCGCGGGCACAGATACGCAGTATTTT.

The chain joins TRBV20-1 to TRBJ2-7, with D perhaps given as TRBD1 or TRBD2 (5 bases each). The CDR3 is 16 amino acids. Trimming left V 1 base short and J 7 bases short, with 23 bases between. CDR1 is DFQATT, CDR2 SNEGSKA, per germline (reference sequence). Written as DNA, the CDR3 is TGCAGTGCTAGAGGGGTCGGGCGAGGGGCCTATACTGAGCAGTACTTC. Protein product: CSARGVGRGAYTEQYF.

The V gene is TRBV3-1, the J gene TRBJ1-6; D gene uncertain. CDR1 and CDR2 (germline): LGHDT, YNNKEL (reference sequence). The CDR3 runs to 14 residues. V shed 0 bases and J shed 8 bases, with 8 bases lying between them. As DNA, the CDR3 is TGTGCCAGCAGCCAAGATATACAGCATTCACCCCTCCACTTT. Its translation: CASSQDIQHSPLHF.

The chain employs TRBV10-3 and TRBJ2-2; D not certain. The germline V gene encodes CDR1 ENHRY and CDR2 SYGVKD. V lost 7 bases to trimming and J lost 0 bases, with 15 bases between them. The CDR3 totals 16 residues. The CDR3 DNA is TGTGCCATCAAAGAGGAGAGAGCCGCGAACACCGGGGAGCTGTTTTTT. As protein: CAIKEERAANTGELFF.